The rows below give T cell receptor beta chains drawn from one sample of a study of OX40 agonist ivuxolimab in advanced cancers. The method was immunoSEQ multiplex PCR; TCRdb's version includes in-frame clones alone and lacks a portion of them. This sample carries 5,500 to 6,000 clones, less than 75% of them seen once, and the ten largest clones take 36%. Here the sequenced sample was CD4+ or CD8+ T cells sorted from blood, taken in a trial of the OX40 agonist ivuxolimab. The source of these receptors is an adult with an advanced solid tumor such as melanoma, head and neck, liver or kidney cancer. The CDR3 runs from the conserved cysteine through the conserved F or W. The listing skips clone size in some rows; elsewhere it reads once, few, many or a size class.

cdr3_aa: CASTFPGGTEAFF
v_call: TRBV19
cdr3_length: 13
clone_size: once
j_call: TRBJ1-1

cdr3_aa: CASSLYSGLAGGPGYNEQFF
v_call: TRBV27
cdr3_length: 20
clone_size: once
j_call: TRBJ2-1

cdr3_aa: CASSLSRDSLYGYTF
v_call: TRBV5-4
cdr3_length: 15
clone_size: few
j_call: TRBJ1-2

cdr3_aa: CASSDSRDAWAGELFF
v_call: TRBV6-4
cdr3_length: 16
clone_size: -
j_call: TRBJ2-2

cdr3_aa: CAWSVSGPTDTQYF
v_call: TRBV30
cdr3_length: 14
clone_size: -
j_call: TRBJ2-3

cdr3_aa: CASSPRLAGGPGELFF
v_call: TRBV11-3
cdr3_length: 16
clone_size: -
j_call: TRBJ2-2

cdr3_aa: CASSPWGGSYEQYF
v_call: TRBV19
cdr3_length: 14
clone_size: few
j_call: TRBJ2-7

cdr3_aa: CASSQEAGNTEAFF
v_call: TRBV4-1
cdr3_length: 14
clone_size: medium-sized
j_call: TRBJ1-1

cdr3_aa: CASDGGVGYNEQFF
v_call: TRBV19
cdr3_length: 14
clone_size: -
j_call: TRBJ2-1

cdr3_aa: CATFFPGAPNNYGYTF
v_call: TRBV19
cdr3_length: 16
clone_size: -
j_call: TRBJ1-2

cdr3_aa: CASTRGYDTGELFF
v_call: TRBV6-5
cdr3_length: 14
clone_size: -
j_call: TRBJ2-2

cdr3_aa: CASSLGTGNGYTF
v_call: TRBV11-2
cdr3_length: 13
clone_size: -
j_call: TRBJ1-2

cdr3_aa: CATSRDGGAGETQYF
v_call: TRBV15
cdr3_length: 15
clone_size: -
j_call: TRBJ2-5

cdr3_aa: CSVQGAGHKSYEQYF
v_call: TRBV29-1
cdr3_length: 15
clone_size: -
j_call: TRBJ2-7

cdr3_aa: CAISTPGLHTGELFF
v_call: TRBV10-3
cdr3_length: 15
clone_size: -
j_call: TRBJ2-2

cdr3_aa: CASSHRTSGYEQYF
v_call: TRBV13
cdr3_length: 14
clone_size: -
j_call: TRBJ2-7

cdr3_aa: CASSTRDTLNYGYTF
v_call: TRBV19
cdr3_length: 15
clone_size: -
j_call: TRBJ1-2

cdr3_aa: CASARQTGNTIYF
v_call: TRBV28
cdr3_length: 13
clone_size: -
j_call: TRBJ1-3

cdr3_aa: CASSLRVRLETQYF
v_call: TRBV13
cdr3_length: 14
clone_size: once
j_call: TRBJ2-5

cdr3_aa: CASSFRGTGAPYGYTF
v_call: TRBV28
cdr3_length: 16
clone_size: -
j_call: TRBJ1-2

cdr3_aa: CASSPGQLTEAFF
v_call: TRBV7-3
cdr3_length: 13
clone_size: -
j_call: TRBJ1-1

cdr3_aa: CASSLVSAGPSYEQYF
v_call: TRBV11-2
cdr3_length: 16
clone_size: -
j_call: TRBJ2-7

cdr3_aa: CASSIQTGVKGQPQHF
v_call: TRBV7-9
cdr3_length: 16
clone_size: -
j_call: TRBJ1-5

cdr3_aa: CATPRRKGGYTF
v_call: TRBV7-9
cdr3_length: 12
clone_size: -
j_call: TRBJ1-2

cdr3_aa: CASSLGGGASTEAFF
v_call: TRBV7-8
cdr3_length: 15
clone_size: -
j_call: TRBJ1-1

cdr3_aa: CASTLTLLTEKFF
v_call: TRBV2
cdr3_length: 13
clone_size: -
j_call: TRBJ2-1

cdr3_aa: CASSVSGLAEKPGELFF
v_call: TRBV7-7
cdr3_length: 17
clone_size: -
j_call: TRBJ2-2

cdr3_aa: CASSISAGMNTEAFF
v_call: TRBV19
cdr3_length: 15
clone_size: -
j_call: TRBJ1-1

cdr3_aa: CASSEPAAYEQYF
v_call: TRBV2
cdr3_length: 13
clone_size: once
j_call: TRBJ2-7

cdr3_aa: CASSLVSGFAYNEQFF
v_call: TRBV7-9
cdr3_length: 16
clone_size: -
j_call: TRBJ2-1

cdr3_aa: CASSLVFPGTDYEQYF
v_call: TRBV7-2
cdr3_length: 16
clone_size: -
j_call: TRBJ2-7

cdr3_aa: CASSQDEGQGYNEQFF
v_call: TRBV4-3
cdr3_length: 16
clone_size: few
j_call: TRBJ2-1

cdr3_aa: CASRGPSGVGELFF
v_call: TRBV19
cdr3_length: 14
clone_size: few
j_call: TRBJ2-2

cdr3_aa: CASSESEGYGYTF
v_call: TRBV10-2
cdr3_length: 13
clone_size: -
j_call: TRBJ1-2

cdr3_aa: CASSPGVGEGYEQYF
v_call: TRBV11-2
cdr3_length: 15
clone_size: hyperexpanded
j_call: TRBJ2-7

cdr3_aa: CASSLVRQYNEQFF
v_call: TRBV7-8
cdr3_length: 14
clone_size: once
j_call: TRBJ2-1